This TCR beta chain was identified during a study of blood T cell repertoires in COVID-19. On the study more broadly: T cells, B-cell-depleted T cells, or PBMCs supplied cDNA or gDNA.

CDR1 is SGHTA, CDR2 FQGTGA, per germline. The ends lost 4 bases at V and 6 bases at J; junction bases unmatched: 8. The CDR3 length is 17 residues. Profiling relied on immunoSEQ multiplex PCR, and the TCRdb table lists in-frame clones only, not all of them. The sample has 150,000 to 200,000 clones, 83% seen once. The genes are TRBV7-3 and TRBJ2-5; 16 bases fit TRBD2. The sequencing sample was made of peripheral blood. The clonotype was recovered from a human donor in a cohort sampled during active COVID-19. The DNA for the CDR3 is TGTGCCAGCAGCTCCGCCGGGACTAGCGGGAGGGTAAAGACCCAGTACTTC. It yields the protein CASSSAGTSGRVKTQYF. The complete variable domain, with remaining parts taken from reference TRBV7-3 and TRBJ2-5, reads GAGVSQTPSNKVTEKGKYVELRCDPISGHTALYWYRQSLGQGPEFLIYFQGTGAADDSGLPNDRFFAVRPEGSVSTLKIQRTERGDSAVYLCASSSAGTSGRVKTQYFGPGTRLLVL.